One sample yielded the 32 T cell receptor beta chains listed below, sequenced in a study of human T cells and chemical hapten exposure. The time point: pre-sensitization, week 0. The sample's treatment: therapeutic diphenylcyclopropenone sensitization with weekly scalp DPC. From the RACE reads, TCRdb called clonotypes with MiXCR, one entry per CDR3 protein. The sample records around 250,000 distinct CDR3 sequences, about 8.6% being singletons. The sequenced sample was whole blood, obtained in connection with sensitization to the hapten diphenylcyclopropenone (DPC). Receptor source: a woman aged 40 to 55 with alopecia areata. Some clones in this sample may be carry-over from other donors' samples.

This clonotype has a handful of counts. The V gene is TRBV5-1, the J gene TRBJ2-5, with 9 nucleotides matching TRBD1. V trimming: 2 bases; J trimming: 2 bases; junction bases outside the gene matches: 4. The length of the CDR3 is 15 residues. From germline, CDR1 is SGHRS and CDR2 YFSETQ. The CDR3 DNA reads TGCGCCAGCAGCTTTGGGGGGACAGGGCAAGAGACCCAGTACTTC. Its protein is CASSFGGTGQETQYF.

This clonotype was picked up many times. The genes are TRBV10-3 and TRBJ2-2; no definite D call. CDR1 ENHRY and CDR2 SYGVKD come from the germline V gene. V was pared by 10 bases and J by 0 bases, with 15 bases between. This CDR3 comprises 15 residues. CDR3 nucleotides: TGTGCCACCGAATCGGTCACCTCGAACACCGGGGAGCTGTTTTTT. Translation gives CATESVTSNTGELFF.

This clonotype was observed a handful of times. The chain has TRBV24-1 and TRBJ2-3, with 10 bases that match TRBD1. V lost 7 bases to trimming and J lost 4 bases; unmatched junction nucleotides: 10. There are 16 residues in the CDR3. Germline assignment: CDR1 KGHDR and CDR2 SFDVKD. The CDR3 reads CATSGGDRGAADTQYF. The CDR3 nucleotides are TGTGCCACCAGCGGGGGGGACAGGGGAGCGGCAGATACGCAGTATTTT.

This clonotype was counted a few times. V and J are TRBV28 and TRBJ1-6, with D possibly being TRBD1 (5 bases). V shed 5 bases and J shed 6 bases, with 11 bases lying between them. CDR3 length: 14 residues. CDR1 and CDR2 (germline): MDHEN, SYDVKM. The CDR3 region is CASSPSGGNSPLHF. For the CDR3, the DNA is TGTGCCAGCAGTCCCTCTGGGGGTAATTCACCCCTCCACTTT.

This clonotype was picked up many times. The chain employs TRBV28 and TRBJ1-2; 8 bases align to TRBD1. Germline CDR1 reads MDHEN; CDR2 reads SYDVKM. Unmatched junction bases numbered 7, after V lost 5 bases and J lost 2 bases. CDR3 size: 15 residues. CDR3: CASSIWGTGNYGYTF. CDR3 sequence (DNA): TGTGCCAGCAGTATTTGGGGGACAGGAAACTATGGCTACACCTTC.

The table lists this clonotype with a few counts. The chain employs TRBV20-1 and TRBJ2-7; TRBD2 is a possible D gene (6 bases). Trimming left V 6 bases short and J 6 bases short, with 15 bases between. The CDR3 is 12 residues long. CDR1 and CDR2 from the germline V gene are DFQATT and SNEGSKA (reference sequence). This CDR3 reads CSAGGVGFEQYF. The CDR3 DNA follows: TGCAGTGCGGGGGGAGTAGGTTTCGAGCAGTACTTC.

There are a few counts of this clonotype. The genes are TRBV4-2 and TRBJ2-1; D is perhaps TRBD1 or TRBD2 (6 bases each). From germline, CDR1 is LGHNA and CDR2 YNFKEQ. CDR3 length equals 16 residues. V lost 0 bases, J lost 8 bases, and 17 bases lay in between. The CDR3 protein is CASSQDGGAGLDEQFF. CDR3 DNA: TGTGCCAGCAGCCAAGATGGGGGCGCGGGGTTGGATGAGCAGTTCTTC.

The chain uses TRBV6-5 and TRBJ2-7, with D tentatively TRBD1 (6 bases). Per germline, CDR1 MNHEY and CDR2 SVGAGI. This CDR3 is 14 amino acids long. The V end lost 5 bases, the J end lost 3 bases, and 14 bases lay between the germline ends. The CDR3 sequence: CASSPTGQNYEQYF. CDR3 bases: TGTGCCAGCAGTCCGACGGGACAAAACTACGAGCAGTACTTC.

The chain carries TRBV18 and TRBJ2-3; no reliable D call. Germline V gives CDR1 KGHSH, CDR2 LQKENI. Trimming cost V 0 bases and J 5 bases, with 6 bases left between them. The CDR3 has 13 residues. The CDR3 protein is CASSPPGKDTQYF. CDR3 DNA sequence: TGTGCCAGCTCACCACCGGGGAAAGATACGCAGTATTTT.

This clonotype was observed a few times. V is TRBV28 and J is TRBJ2-3; no definite D call. The CDR3 runs 14 residues. Germline lookup yields CDR1 MDHEN and CDR2 SYDVKM. Trimming pared 5 bases from V and 1 base from J, leaving 10 bases between. CDR3 sequence reads: CASSDIQGTDTQYF. The CDR3 bases are TGTGCCAGCAGTGATATCCAGGGCACAGATACGCAGTATTTT. Together with reference TRBV28 and TRBJ2-3, the CDR3 gives the full variable domain: DVKVTQSSRYLVKRTGEKVFLECVQDMDHENMFWYRQDPGLGLRLIYFSYDVKMKEKGDIPEGYSVSREKKERFSLILESASTNQTSMYLCASSDIQGTDTQYFGPGTRLTVL.

The CDR3 sequence: CASSSGTVQETQYF. In DNA form, the CDR3 reads TGTGCCAGCAGCTCTGGGACAGTACAAGAGACCCAGTACTTC. The chain combines TRBV11-2 with TRBJ2-5; 7 nucleotides agree with TRBD1. The CDR3 covers 14 residues. After removal of 4 bases from V and 2 bases from J, the junction contained 4 bases not matched to a gene. The germline gives CDR1 SGHAT, CDR2 FQNNGV.

Many counts were recorded for this clonotype. This chain uses TRBV29-1 with TRBJ2-7, with TRBD1 identical over 8 bases. The CDR3 has 13 amino acids. Germline CDR1 and CDR2: SQVTM and ANQGSEA. The ends lost 6 bases at V and 7 bases at J; junction bases unmatched: 11. The DNA of the CDR3 is TGCAGCGTGGCGGACAGGGCCCCACTGGAGCAGTACTTC. Translated: CSVADRAPLEQYF.

The chain has TRBV5-1 and TRBJ1-6, with 8 nucleotides matching TRBD1. Per the germline V gene, CDR1 is SGHRS and CDR2 is YFSETQ. This CDR3 has 16 amino acids. V was pared by 4 bases and J by 1 base, with 4 bases of the junction left unmatched. CDR3 amino acids: CASSQRTGSYNSPLHF. In DNA form, the CDR3 reads TGCGCCAGCAGCCAGAGGACAGGGTCCTATAATTCACCCCTCCACTTT.

This clonotype has ten or more counts. J is TRBJ2-4 and V is TRBV5-5; D is undetermined. The CDR3 spans 13 residues. The germline V and J ends were trimmed by 3 bases and 5 bases, with 9 bases remaining between them. CDR1 SGHKS and CDR2 YYEKEE come from the germline V gene (reference sequence). CDR3 DNA: TGTGCCAGCAGCTCAAGTACAGAAAACATTCAGTACTTC. Translated, it gives CASSSSTENIQYF.

This sequence joins TRBV7-6 and TRBJ2-1, with D perhaps TRBD1 (5 bases). CDR3 length: 15 residues. Trimming took 1 base from V and 6 from J, leaving 13 bases between them. Germline assignment: CDR1 SGHVS and CDR2 FNYEAQ. The CDR3 DNA is TGTGCCAGCAGCTTAGAAGGGGCTAGGGGCAATGAGCAGTTCTTC. It specifies CASSLEGARGNEQFF.

The rearrangement joins TRBV3-1 to TRBJ1-2; D call uncertain. Germline assignment: CDR1 LGHDT and CDR2 YNNKEL (reference sequence). V was trimmed by 2 bases and J by 5 bases, leaving 6 bases between them. The CDR3 sequence is 12 residues long. This chain's CDR3 is CASSQRPYGYTF. The DNA for the CDR3 is TGTGCCAGCAGCCAACGTCCTTATGGCTACACCTTC.

In its sample, this clonotype was seen many times. The chain recombines TRBV25-1 with TRBJ2-3; possible D gene TRBD1, 5 bases. The germline V gene has CDR1 MGHDK and CDR2 SYGVNS. Trimming took 4 bases from V and 4 from J, leaving 9 bases between them. CDR3 length equals 13 residues. CDR3 amino acids: CASSGRVADTQYF. The CDR3 nucleotides are TGTGCCAGCAGTGGCAGGGTAGCAGATACGCAGTATTTT.

This clonotype has at least ten counts. The chain links TRBV27 to TRBJ2-7; 8 bases are shared with TRBD2. Unmatched junction bases numbered 9, after V lost 6 bases and J lost 5 bases. The germline V gene has CDR1 MNHEY and CDR2 SMNVEV (reference sequence). The CDR3 is 14 residues long. Written as DNA, the CDR3 is TGTGCCAGCAGCGACGGGACTAGAACTCACGAGCAGTACTTC. Translated, it gives CASSDGTRTHEQYF.

This clonotype was seen a few times. The chain recombines TRBV11-3 with TRBJ2-1; D ambiguous. From germline, CDR1 is SGHNT and CDR2 YENEEA. V was pared by 2 bases and J by 7 bases, with 6 bases between. The CDR3 has 12 residues. The CDR3 coding sequence is TGTGCCAGCAGCTTAAGCCAGAATGAGCAGTTCTTC. Amino acid sequence: CASSLSQNEQFF. The full variable domain, with the rest looked up from reference TRBV11-3 and TRBJ2-1, is EAGVVQSPRYKIIEKKQPVAFWCNPISGHNTLYWYLQNLGQGPELLIRYENEEAVDDSQLPKDRFSAERLKGVDSTLKIQPAELGDSAVYLCASSLSQNEQFFGPGTRLTVL.

The V gene is TRBV12-3 or TRBV12-4, the J gene TRBJ2-5, with TRBD2 matching over 7 bases. The CDR3 extends over 12 amino acids. J was trimmed by 9 bases and V by 3 bases; bases with no gene match: 4. The CDR3 bases are TGTGCCAGCAGTTTCCCCGCGGGGGCCCAGTACTTC. This gives the protein CASSFPAGAQYF.

A few counts support this clonotype. J is TRBJ2-4 and V is TRBV28, with no clear D. V gave up 5 bases and J gave up 3 bases, with 8 bases separating them. The CDR3 sequence is 13 residues long. Germline lookup yields CDR1 MDHEN and CDR2 SYDVKM. The CDR3 DNA reads as TGTGCCAGCAGTGCCGGCGACAAAAACATTCAGTACTTC. Its protein product is CASSAGDKNIQYF.

This chain links TRBV7-9 with TRBJ2-3; TRBD1 aligns across 9 bases. CDR3 length equals 14 residues. The ends lost 5 bases at V and 7 bases at J; junction bases unmatched: 7. Germline lookup yields CDR1 SEHNR and CDR2 FQNEAQ (reference sequence). The CDR3 loop is CASSPRTGVNTQYF. The CDR3 bases are TGTGCCAGCAGCCCCCGGACAGGGGTTAATACGCAGTATTTT.

There are many counts of this clonotype. This rearrangement joins TRBV7-2 to TRBJ2-5, with a tentative D call TRBD2 (5 bases). V gave up 2 bases and J gave up 5 bases, with 12 bases separating them. Per the germline V gene, CDR1 is SGHTA and CDR2 is FQGNSA. This CDR3 has 14 amino acids. DNA of the CDR3: TGTGCCAGCAGCTTATGGGCGGGTCCGGAGACCCAGTACTTC. It is translated as CASSLWAGPETQYF.

This rearrangement joins TRBV11-2 to TRBJ2-7, with 8 bases identical to TRBD2. Germline V gene sequence: CDR1 SGHAT, CDR2 FQNNGV. The CDR3 extends over 14 amino acids. V lost 1 base and J lost 6; bases outside the gene matches: 5. The DNA of the CDR3 is TGTGCCAGCAGCTTAGGGCCTAGCGGGCTCGAGCAGTACTTC. It specifies CASSLGPSGLEQYF.

This clonotype was detected a few times. The CDR3 here is CASSYLASNEQFF. The CDR3 DNA sequence: TGTGCCAGCAGTTACTTAGCTTCCAATGAGCAGTTCTTC. The V gene is TRBV6-2 or TRBV6-3, the J gene TRBJ2-1; D unresolved. The CDR3 spans 13 residues. Germline V CDR1 and CDR2: MNHEY, SVGEGT. Between the trimmed V and J ends, which lost 1 base and 6 bases, there was a span of 7 bases.

The table lists this clonotype with a count of one. The V and J genes are TRBV5-1 and TRBJ2-2; D remains unclear. Trimming left V 4 bases short and J 2 bases short, with 12 bases between. This CDR3 has 15 amino acids. Per the germline V gene, CDR1 is SGHRS and CDR2 is YFSETQ. CDR3 region: CASSHSASNTGELFF. The CDR3 bases are TGCGCCAGCAGCCACTCAGCTTCCAACACCGGGGAGCTGTTTTTT.

This clonotype was observed a few times. The rearrangement links TRBV2 to TRBJ2-3; TRBD2 might be the D (5 bases). The V and J ends lost 6 bases and 2 bases respectively, with 9 bases between them. CDR1 is SNHLY and CDR2 is FYNNEI in the germline V gene. This CDR3 region has 13 residues. The CDR3 sequence is CASRELATDTQYF. The CDR3 bases are TGTGCCAGCAGAGAGCTAGCCACAGATACGCAGTATTTT. The whole variable domain, filled in from reference TRBV2 and TRBJ2-3, reads EPEVTQTPSHQVTQMGQEVILRCVPISNHLYFYWYRQILGQKVEFLVSFYNNEISEKSEIFDDQFSVERPDGSNFTLKIRSTKLEDSAMYFCASRELATDTQYFGPGTRLTVL.

This clonotype was seen ten or more times. This rearrangement joins TRBV5-1 to TRBJ2-1; 9 nucleotides agree with TRBD2. CDR3 size: 16 residues. The V gene's germline CDR1 is SGHRS and CDR2 YFSETQ. V lost 6 bases to trimming and J lost 6 bases; unmatched junction nucleotides: 13. The CDR3 is CASTGMAGGPGNEQFF. For the CDR3, the DNA is TGCGCCAGCACCGGGATGGCGGGAGGGCCGGGCAATGAGCAGTTCTTC.

There are a few counts of this clonotype. This chain links TRBV5-1 with TRBJ2-5; 9 bases match TRBD2. In germline, CDR1 is SGHRS, CDR2 YFSETQ. The CDR3 has 14 residues. The V and J ends lost 7 bases and 6 bases, in that order; junction bases with no gene match: 10. As DNA, the CDR3 is TGCGCCAGCCAAATAGCGGGAGTTTTTCAGACCCAGTACTTC. This translates into CASQIAGVFQTQYF.

CDR3 sequence: CASSDTARAAFF. The CDR3 DNA follows: TGTGCCAGCAGCGACACCGCGCGTGCAGCTTTCTTT. The chain recombines TRBV6-2 or TRBV6-3 with TRBJ1-1; no clear D. The V end lost 6 bases, the J end lost 10 bases, and 15 bases lay between the germline ends. Germline loops: CDR1 MNHEY, CDR2 SVGEGT. This CDR3 spans 12 amino acids.

This clonotype has only a few counts. The DNA of the CDR3 is TGTGCCAGCAGTTTAGTTGGTTATACGCAGTATTTT. Translated: CASSLVGYTQYF. The chain uses TRBV28 and TRBJ2-3; D is undetermined. CDR1 and CDR2 (germline): MDHEN, SYDVKM. This CDR3 contains 12 residues. V lost 2 bases, J lost 7 bases, and 7 bases lay in between.

The chain combines TRBV28 with TRBJ2-5, with D perhaps being TRBD1 or TRBD2 (5 bases each). Germline V gene sequence: CDR1 MDHEN, CDR2 SYDVKM. Between the trimmed V and J ends, which lost 1 base and 0 bases, there was a span of 15 bases. This CDR3 comprises 17 residues. CDR3 sequence reads: CASSLSEGRRYQETQYF. CDR3 DNA: TGTGCCAGCAGTTTATCTGAGGGACGGAGGTACCAAGAGACCCAGTACTTC.